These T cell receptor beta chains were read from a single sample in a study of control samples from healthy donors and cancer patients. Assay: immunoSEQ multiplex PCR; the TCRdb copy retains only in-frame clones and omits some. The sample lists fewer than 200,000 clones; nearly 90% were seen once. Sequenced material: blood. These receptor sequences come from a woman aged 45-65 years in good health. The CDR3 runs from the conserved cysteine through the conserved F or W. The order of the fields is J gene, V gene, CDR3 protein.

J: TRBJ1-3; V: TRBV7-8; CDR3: CASSLMRTGVAGNTIYF
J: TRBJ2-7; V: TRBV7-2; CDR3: CASSPSGTDPYEQYF
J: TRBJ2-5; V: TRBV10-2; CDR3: CASSGLTQYF
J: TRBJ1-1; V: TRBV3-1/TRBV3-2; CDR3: CASSQDSGMNTEAFF
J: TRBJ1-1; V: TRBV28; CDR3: CASSLHSGLNTEAFF
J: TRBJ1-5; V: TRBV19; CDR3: CASSYTGGFGSGQPQHF
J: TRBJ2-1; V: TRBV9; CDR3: CASSVGGSGSGHEQFF
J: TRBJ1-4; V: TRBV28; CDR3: CASSPRGEKLFF
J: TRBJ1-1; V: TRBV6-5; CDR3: CASRDTEAFF
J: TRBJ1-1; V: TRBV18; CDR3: CASSLLGVEAFF
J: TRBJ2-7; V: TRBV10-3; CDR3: CAISELAGEQYF
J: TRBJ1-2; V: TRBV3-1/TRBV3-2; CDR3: CASSQGAGYGYTF
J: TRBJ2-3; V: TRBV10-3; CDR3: CAISELSSGSTDTQYF
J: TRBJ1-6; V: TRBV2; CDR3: CASLAGTASSPLHF
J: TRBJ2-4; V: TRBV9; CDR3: CASSVEGGDNIQYF